Given below is one TCR beta chain in context. The antigen it recognizes is unknown. No much larger clonotype is one base removed from it; base qualities were not supplied. This specimen comes from a study of CD8+CD57+ T cells in acquired aplastic anemia (dated by TCRdb to the late 2010s). As for the study more broadly: DNA extracted from sorted CD4+ and CD8+ cells had a mean of about 3.3 ug, with a range of roughly 0.18 to 27.4 ug. A CD8+CD57+ expansion meant a frequency higher than the mean frequency seen in healthy subjects. Results and caveats for the whole study, not just this receptor: Between patients and healthy controls, no significant difference in CD8+ Simpson's diversity was found (P=0.060). Roughly 29 CD8+ CDR3 sequences were found in both patients and controls but appeared to be highly expressed in patients and within the immunodominant clones of the patients.

The junction shows trimming of 6 bases on V and 3 bases on J, plus 15 bases between the germline ends. As encoded in the germline V gene, CDR1 is SNHLY while CDR2 is FYNNEI. Its CDR3 holds 15 amino acids, cysteine through phenylalanine. The retained sequence is limited to the CDR3, 45 bases, with the frame set at the first base. Profiling of TCR beta VDJ combinations and CDR3 sequences used genomic DNA as the template. TCR repertoire sequencing was run on an Illumina HiSeq 2000. The published analysis was carried out like this. TRBV/TRBJ rearrangement plots, CDR3 size and DJ length profiles, and Simpson's diversity index were used to evaluate the repertoires. The immunodominant clone was defined as the most abundant DNA sequence in deep sequencing data. CDR3 amino acid sequences were screened for sharing across subjects and compared with published repertoires and the VDJdb database. Through fastp at Q25 and MiXCR, TCRdb rebuilt clones from the public reads, retaining in-frame beta chains. Identical CDR3 proteins give one entry, which carries the most common genes and DNA. In this record, the V and J calls reflect TCRdb's handling and not the investigators' own analysis. The sample has 75,000 to 80,000 distinct CDR3 sequences on record, about three quarters of them singletons. The ten largest make up approximately 80% of the sample.

Expansion of CD8+CD57+ cells had been shown by flow cytometry in the patients chosen for sequencing. Severe acquired aplastic anemia was diagnosed in all patients according to International Study of Aplastic Anemia and Agranulocytosis and Camitta criteria. No patient had received any therapy when blood was sampled. In the study, sorted CD4+ and CD8+ blood T cells from patients with severe aplastic anemia and from healthy subjects underwent deep sequencing of TCR repertoires. Patients were enrolled in the USA under clinicaltrials.gov protocols 00001620, 01623167, 00001397, 00071045, 00081523 and 00961064. Ficoll-Paque density gradient centrifugation was used to isolate peripheral blood mononuclear cells. Before DNA was extracted, CD4+ and CD8+ T cells were sorted using either FACS or magnetic beads.

Here the chain combines TRBV2 and TRBJ2-1, with a tentative D gene TRBD2 over 6 matching bases. Sequencing input: sorted CD4+, CD8+, or CD8+CD57+ T cells (not recorded which) from PBMCs. The receptor comes from a human donor with aplastic anemia. At the DNA level, the sequence is TGTGCCAGCAGGCCCCTAGGGGAGGTCTACAATGAGCAGTTCTTC. It codes for CASRPLGEVYNEQFF.